This entry lists 8 T cell receptor beta chains sequenced from one sample in a study of blood T cells in healthy people across ages (dated by TCRdb to the mid-2010s). The library was obtained by 5' RACE. The sequencer listed for this sample is Illumina HiSeq 2500. A second roughly 6 to 12 cycle PCR used a sample-barcoded 5' primer and a J-beta primer mix. TCRdb applied fastp at Q25 and MiXCR to the public reads, then kept only in-frame beta chains. When rows share a CDR3 protein, they turn into one entry using the most common DNA and genes. This sample gives about a million distinct CDR3 sequences in total; around 54% of them show up just once. The leading ten clones occupy around 21% of the sample. The sequenced sample consisted of blood. Receptors originate from a woman in her fifties or sixties in good health.

This clonotype was observed many times. The gene calls are TRBV28 and TRBJ2-5; 10 bases are shared with TRBD1. The CDR3 extends over 15 amino acids. Germline V lookup: CDR1 MDHEN, CDR2 SYDVKM. J was trimmed by 8 bases and V by 5 bases; bases with no gene match: 11. The CDR3 DNA follows: TGTGCCAGCAGTCCGGGACAGGGGTCAGGACAAACCCAGTACTTC. This encodes CASSPGQGSGQTQYF.

Turning to this clonotype: Mismatch with germline at one junction end may stem from a read error. The chain combines TRBV29-1 with TRBJ2-5, with D uncertain. From germline, CDR1 is SQVTM and CDR2 ANQGSEA. This CDR3 contains 11 residues. Here the CDR3 reads CSVGQQEAQYF. The DNA for the CDR3 is TGCAGCGTTGGCCAGCAAGAGGCCCAGTACTTC.

V usage is TRBV20-1 and J usage is TRBJ2-7; D is unclear. CDR1 and CDR2 (germline): DFQATT, SNEGSKA (reference sequence). CDR3 length equals 12 residues. The V and J ends lost 1 base and 2 bases respectively, with 6 bases between them. The DNA for the CDR3 is TGCAGTGCTAGAGTAGGGACCTACGAGCAGTACTTC. Encoded protein: CSARVGTYEQYF.

The V and J genes are TRBV7-9 and TRBJ1-1; 8 bases agree with TRBD1. V shed 0 bases, J shed 4 bases, and the junction held 1 base outside the gene matches. Germline V gene data show CDR1 as SEHNR and CDR2 as FQNEAQ (reference sequence). This CDR3 region has 14 residues. CDR3 region: CASSLAQGATEAFF. The CDR3 DNA follows: TGTGCCAGCAGCTTAGCGCAGGGGGCCACTGAAGCTTTCTTT.

The chain couples TRBV29-1 to TRBJ2-5, with 7 nucleotides matching TRBD2. The trim removed 4 bases at V and 11 bases at J, leaving 25 bases unmatched. The CDR3 runs to 17 residues. Germline loops: CDR1 SQVTM, CDR2 ANQGSEA. The CDR3 DNA reads TGCAGCGTTGCCTATCCGGAGCGGGAAATTTGGAACAATGAGCAGTACTTC. It encodes CSVAYPEREIWNNEQYF.

This clonotype was observed a handful of times. V and J are TRBV6-5 and TRBJ2-5; TRBD2 agrees at 7 bases. In germline, CDR1 is MNHEY, CDR2 SVGAGI. This CDR3 region has 14 residues. Trimming took 8 bases from V and 1 from J; bases not matched to a gene: 7. The CDR3 nucleotides read TGTGCCAGCCGGGACTACCGAGGCCAAGAGACCCAGTACTTC. Protein: CASRDYRGQETQYF.

CDR3 region: CSARQGSAGANVLTF. In nucleotides, the CDR3 is TGCAGTGCAAGACAGGGTTCCGCTGGGGCCAACGTCCTGACTTTC. This chain joins TRBV20-1 and TRBJ2-6; 7 bases line up with TRBD1. V dropped 6 bases and J dropped 2; count of bases not matched to a gene: 7. Germline values: CDR1 DFQATT, CDR2 SNEGSKA (reference sequence). CDR3 length: 15 residues.

The chain recombines TRBV7-9 with TRBJ2-5, with TRBD1 matching 9 bases. Germline assignment: CDR1 SEHNR and CDR2 FQNEAQ (reference sequence). V lost 4 bases, J lost 11 bases, and 11 bases stayed unmatched. The CDR3 consists of 14 residues. This CDR3 is CASSSRDRVWEQYF. DNA of the CDR3: TGTGCCAGCAGCTCCCGGGACAGGGTATGGGAGCAGTACTTC. Filled out from reference TRBV7-9 and TRBJ2-5, the complete variable domain reads DTGVSQNPRHKITKRGQNVTFRCDPISEHNRLYWYRQTLGQGPEFLTYFQNEAQLEKSRLLSDRFSAERPKGSFSTLEIQRTEQGDSAMYLCASSSRDRVWEQYFGPGTRLLVL.